This T cell receptor (beta chain) was retrieved from a study of blood T cell repertoires in COVID-19. As for the study in general: Sites in the United States, Italy and Spain provided acute and convalescent COVID-19 samples. PBMCs, B-cell-depleted T cells, or T cells were the source of the cDNA or gDNA that made up the material.

CDR3 length equals 13 residues. CDR1 and CDR2 (germline): SNHLY, FYNNEI. Trimming stripped 6 bases from V and 5 bases from J, with 14 bases between. The authors' processing: Scientists estimated how many nucleated cells there were by amplifying reference gene primers. Assay used: immunoSEQ multiplex PCR; TCRdb lists only in-frame clones, some missing. V, J and clone size were drawn from that table, and D and trimming were deduced from the DNA. The table lists about 200,000 clones, around 82% of them singletons. The sample taken for sequencing was peripheral blood. The clonotype comes from a woman aged 70-85 years with acute or convalescent COVID-19. The chain carries TRBV2 and TRBJ2-7; a possible D gene is TRBD1 (6 bases). CDR3 DNA sequence: TGTGCCAGCAGGGGACAATTAGAGGACGAGCAGTACTTC. This encodes CASRGQLEDEQYF.